This T cell receptor (beta chain) was obtained from a study of blood T cells in healthy people across ages. There are 14 residues in the CDR3. V dropped 0 bases and J dropped 5 bases, with 5 bases sitting between them. The V gene's germline CDR1 is MNHEY and CDR2 SMNVEV (reference sequence). This clonotype was observed many times. A J-beta primer mix and a sample-barcoded 5' primer were used in a second PCR of about 7 to 12 cycles. Each cDNA molecule, via a template-switch adaptor with 12 random nucleotides, was tagged. In TCRdb, the 5' RACE reads were re-called with MiXCR into one record per CDR3 protein. This table holds hundreds of thousands of distinct CDR3 sequences, more than 25% found once.

This chain links TRBV27 with TRBJ1-6; D is unclear. Sequenced material: blood. The origin of this receptor is a woman over 75 in good health. CDR3 sequence: CASSLSADNSPLHF. The CDR3 coding sequence is TGTGCCAGCAGTTTATCGGCCGATAATTCACCCCTCCACTTT.